Listed below are T cell receptor beta chains from one sample, sequenced in a study of cytomegalovirus exposure and HLA in healthy donors. Some clones are missing from TCRdb's copy, which holds only in-frame ones; the method was immunoSEQ multiplex PCR. The data contain 80,000 to 95,000 clones, roughly 96% of them singletons. The material sequenced was PBMCs. These receptors were collected from a woman aged 18-30 years in good health and CMV-seronegative. CDR3s include the opening cysteine and the closing phenylalanine or tryptophan. The D gene is left open where the match is weak. Size values are once, few and many counts, or a class for expanded clones, and some rows have none.

j_gene,abundance,v_gene,d_gene,CDR3aa,CDR3nt
TRBJ2-5,NA,TRBV13,NA,CASSLGLLGETQYF,TGTGCCAGCAGCTTGGGACTTCTGGGGGAGACCCAGTACTTC
TRBJ2-3,NA,TRBV28,NA,CASSFSAPTDTQYF,TGTGCCAGCAGTTTTTCAGCGCCCACAGATACGCAGTATTTT
TRBJ2-2,NA,TRBV27,TRBD2,CASSRLAGNTGELFF,TGTGCCAGCAGTAGACTAGCGGGGAACACCGGGGAGCTGTTTTTT
TRBJ2-2,NA,TRBV18,TRBD1,CASSRQGPTGELFF,TGTGCCAGCTCACGACAGGGGCCCACCGGGGAGCTGTTTTTT
TRBJ2-2,NA,TRBV7-9,NA,CASSTDRTNTGELFF,TGTGCCAGCAGCACGGACAGAACGAACACCGGGGAGCTGTTTTTT
TRBJ2-3,NA,TRBV13,NA,CASSLGTWGTDTQYF,TGTGCCAGCAGCCTCGGGACTTGGGGGACCGATACGCAGTATTTT
TRBJ1-5,NA,TRBV28,NA,CAINWASNQPQHF,TGTGCCATCAACTGGGCTAGCAATCAGCCCCAGCATTTT
TRBJ2-7,NA,TRBV6-5,TRBD1,CASRQGYEQYF,TGTGCCAGCCGACAGGGCTACGAGCAGTACTTC
TRBJ1-5,NA,TRBV19,NA,CASSIAAGRKYSNQPQHF,TGTGCCAGTAGTATAGCTGCGGGCAGAAAATATAGCAATCAGCCCCAGCATTTT
TRBJ1-1,NA,TRBV7-9,TRBD1,CASSRDRLNTEAFF,TGTGCCAGCAGCCGGGACAGGTTAAACACTGAAGCTTTCTTT
TRBJ2-4,NA,TRBV27,TRBD2,CASSSGRATKNIQYF,TGTGCCAGCAGTAGCGGGAGGGCCACCAAAAACATTCAGTACTTC
TRBJ1-1,NA,TRBV28,NA,CASTRQNTEAFF,TGTGCCAGCACCCGACAGAACACTGAAGCTTTCTTT
TRBJ2-5,once,TRBV10-3,NA,CAAGQRDQETQYF,TGTGCCGCGGGACAGAGAGACCAAGAGACCCAGTACTTC
TRBJ2-1,NA,TRBV6-5,TRBD2,CASSRGLADNEQFF,TGTGCCAGCAGCCGGGGACTAGCGGACAATGAGCAGTTCTTC
TRBJ1-3,NA,TRBV7-6,NA,CASSHMGNRTISGNTIYF,TGTGCCAGCAGCCACATGGGTAACAGAACCATCTCTGGAAACACCATATATTTT
TRBJ2-7,NA,TRBV9,TRBD1,CASSDRDRGYEQYF,TGTGCCAGCAGCGACCGGGACAGGGGCTACGAGCAGTACTTC
TRBJ1-3,once,TRBV13,NA,CASSLSWGDSGNTIYF,TGTGCCAGCAGCTTATCGTGGGGGGACTCTGGAAACACCATATATTTT
TRBJ1-1,NA,TRBV27,NA,CASRLQGNTEAFF,TGTGCCAGCAGACTACAGGGGAACACTGAAGCTTTCTTT
TRBJ2-7,NA,TRBV5-8,NA,CASSSFGGAEQYF,TGTGCCAGCAGCTCCTTCGGGGGAGCCGAGCAGTACTTC
TRBJ2-7,once,TRBV5-4,TRBD1,CASSSDRGTDLYEQYF,TGTGCCAGCAGCTCAGACCGAGGGACAGACCTCTACGAGCAGTACTTC
TRBJ2-2,NA,TRBV5-6,TRBD1,CASSLVVTGSWAGELFF,TGTGCCAGCAGCTTGGTGGTGACAGGGAGCTGGGCCGGGGAGCTGTTTTTT
TRBJ1-4,NA,TRBV27,NA,CASSLQGQSEKLFF,TGTGCCAGCAGTTTACAGGGACAATCTGAAAAACTGTTTTTT
TRBJ1-2,NA,TRBV30,TRBD1,CAWSVRFGGTGASRDGYTF,TGTGCCTGGAGTGTTCGTTTCGGGGGGACAGGGGCCTCAAGGGATGGCTACACCTTC
TRBJ2-1,NA,TRBV30,NA,CAWSAEGLRQFF,TGTGCCTGGAGTGCCGAGGGACTCCGACAGTTCTTC
TRBJ2-5,NA,TRBV2,NA,CASSGDSAQETQYF,TGTGCCAGCAGTGGTGACAGCGCCCAAGAGACCCAGTACTTC
TRBJ2-5,NA,TRBV2,TRBD2,CASSEAIAGGQETQYF,TGTGCCAGCAGTGAAGCTATAGCGGGAGGCCAAGAGACCCAGTACTTC
TRBJ2-1,NA,TRBV6-4,TRBD1,CASSRGQGLYNEQFF,TGTGCCAGCAGTCGAGGACAGGGGTTATACAATGAGCAGTTCTTC
TRBJ2-1,NA,TRBV6-5,NA,CASSYSEDEQFF,TGTGCCAGCAGTTACTCGGAGGATGAGCAGTTCTTC
TRBJ2-7,NA,TRBV27,NA,CASSLSQGSYEQYF,TGTGCCAGCAGTTTATCACAGGGTTCCTACGAGCAGTACTTC
TRBJ2-2,NA,TRBV19,TRBD2,CASSIRTSLTAGELFF,TGTGCCAGTAGTATAAGGACTAGCCTGACGGCCGGGGAGCTGTTTTTT
TRBJ2-7,NA,TRBV28,TRBD1,CASTLRDRPYEQYF,TGTGCCAGCACTCTCCGGGACAGACCTTACGAGCAGTACTTC
TRBJ1-3,NA,TRBV11-2,NA,CATLSGNTIYF,TGTGCCACCTTATCTGGAAACACCATATATTTT
TRBJ2-1,NA,TRBV7-2,NA,CASSLASAQFF,TGTGCCAGCAGCTTAGCTAGCGCCCAGTTCTTC